A single sample is the source of the 15 T cell receptor beta chains below, sequenced in a study of tumor and adjacent non-tumor tissue in lung cancer. This sample's RNA came from whole unsorted tissue. TCRbeta libraries were built with three rounds of nested PCR, modified from ARM-PCR. TCRdb re-called the multiplex PCR reads through MiXCR, storing one row per CDR3 protein. In the table there are 100,000 to 120,000 distinct CDR3 sequences, over 70% of which are singletons. Material: lung tumor tissue. The receptors were gathered from a man between 70 and 80 years old with non-small cell lung cancer.

This clonotype appeared a few times. At one boundary the junction diverges from the germline segment, which might be a read error. The V and J genes are TRBV4-1 and TRBJ2-5, with D possibly being TRBD1 (6 bases). Per germline, CDR1 MGHRA and CDR2 YSYEKL. The CDR3 loop spans 14 amino acids. CDR3 coding DNA: TGCGCCGGCAGCCATCAGTGGGGGCGAGAGACCCAGTACTTC. It specifies CAGSHQWGRETQYF.

This clonotype was seen many times. The J gene is TRBJ2-5, the V gene TRBV20-1; TRBD2 matches at 7 bases. CDR3 length equals 14 residues. CDR1 DFQATT and CDR2 SNEGSKA come from the germline V gene (reference sequence). The ends lost 5 bases at V and 4 bases at J; junction bases unmatched: 10. This CDR3 is CSAFTSGGGETQYF. DNA of the CDR3: TGCAGTGCTTTTACTAGTGGGGGGGGAGAGACCCAGTACTTC.

Comment on this clonotype: Its ends do not fully match the called genes, so a read error is possible. The V and J genes are TRBV20-1 and TRBJ2-3, with TRBD1 identical over 10 bases. This CDR3 is 16 amino acids long. Germline values: CDR1 DFQATT, CDR2 SNEGSKA (reference sequence). CDR3 bases: TGCAGTGTTGAGACAGGGACAGGGGCTTACACAGATACGCATTATTTT. Protein sequence: CSVETGTGAYTDTHYF.

As concerns this clonotype: One end of the junction does not line up with germline, which may come from a read error. The chain recombines TRBV29-1 with TRBJ1-1; TRBD1 matches 9 bases. The CDR3 is 14 amino acids. From germline, CDR1 is SQVTM and CDR2 ANQGSEA. The CDR3 here is CIVEQGAADTEAFF. DNA for the CDR3: TGCATCGTTGAACAGGGGGCTGCTGACACTGAAGCTTTCTTT.

This clonotype was detected only a few times. V is TRBV6-1 and J is TRBJ1-5, with D perhaps TRBD1 (6 bases). The length of the CDR3 is 15 residues. CDR1 is MNHNS and CDR2 is SASEGT in the germline V gene. Deletions cut 9 bases from V and 3 bases from J, with 18 bases between. In nucleotides, the CDR3 is TGTGCCAGTAGGGTCGGACAGACCGACAATCAGCCCCAGCATTTT. Translated: CASRVGQTDNQPQHF.

The sample holds one count of this clonotype. The junction departs from germline at one end; a sequencing error may be responsible. This chain connects TRBV5-6 to TRBJ2-5, with D possibly called TRBD1 or TRBD2 (6 bases each). Germline CDR1 SGHDT, CDR2 YYEEEE. The length of the CDR3 is 14 residues. The CDR3 region has the DNA TGTACCAGCATCTGGGACTTCAGGGGAGAGGCCCAGTACTTC. Translating gives CTSIWDFRGEAQYF.

Of note for this clonotype: One junction end does not reproduce the germline sequence, and a read error may be involved. The chain employs TRBV28 and TRBJ1-2; D not resolved. Germline V gene lookup returns CDR1 MDHEN and CDR2 SYDVKM. The CDR3 length is 13 residues. CDR3 sequence: CASSFVENYGYTF. The CDR3 coding sequence is TGTGCCAGTAGTTTTGTGGAGAACTATGGCTACACCTTC.

In its sample, this clonotype was seen once. The germline gene is not matched at one end of the junction; a read error may be the cause. The chain carries TRBV12-5 and TRBJ2-3, with D possibly being TRBD2 (5 bases). Germline values: CDR1 LGHNT, CDR2 FRNRAP. CDR3 length: 12 residues. Written as DNA, the CDR3 is TGTACTAGTGGTCACAGTGAATGTACGCACTATTTT. Its translation is CTSGHSECTHYF.

A note on this clonotype: A read error may produce the germline difference seen at one junction end. The chain recombines TRBV6-1 with TRBJ1-5; D perhaps matches TRBD1 (5 bases). Germline values: CDR1 MNHNS, CDR2 SASEGT. The CDR3 loop spans 16 amino acids. The CDR3 sequence: CAGSDIGAGINQPQHF. The CDR3 bases are TGTGCCGGCAGTGATATCGGGGCAGGGATCAATCAGCCCCAGCATTTT.

The sample holds many counts of this clonotype. The genes are TRBV6-1 and TRBJ1-2; 10 bases match TRBD1. From germline, CDR1 is MNHNS and CDR2 SASEGT. The CDR3 contains 16 residues. The trim removed 6 bases at V and 8 bases at J, leaving 15 bases unmatched. In nucleotides, the CDR3 is TGTGCCAGCAGCCTTGTAACCGGGACAGGGGACAAAGGCTACACCTTC. Amino acid sequence: CASSLVTGTGDKGYTF.

With regard to this clonotype: The conserved final phenylalanine or tryptophan is absent from the CDR3, which likely points to a read error. This chain uses TRBV11-3 with TRBJ2-7; D uncertain. This CDR3 is built from 15 residues. Deletions cut 0 bases from V and 7 bases from J, with 16 bases between. In germline, CDR1 is SGHNT, CDR2 YENEEA. CDR3 amino acids: CASSLDVAQAREQYL. As DNA, the CDR3 is TGTGCCAGCAGCTTAGATGTGGCCCAGGCTCGTGAGCAGTACTTA.

Concerning this clonotype: The CDR3 does not end in the conserved phenylalanine or tryptophan, so this is likely a read error. This sequence joins TRBV10-2 and TRBJ1-1; TRBD1 is a possible D gene (6 bases). Per the germline V gene, CDR1 is WSHSY and CDR2 is SAAADI. The CDR3 runs to 13 residues. This CDR3 reads CASSEGGDTEAFL. The CDR3 nucleotides are TGTGCCAGCAGTGAGGGGGGGGACACTGAAGCTTTCTTA.

The chain employs TRBV20-1 and TRBJ1-2; 8 nucleotides line up with TRBD1. V trimming: 2 bases; J trimming: 6 bases; junction bases outside the gene matches: 8. There are 14 residues in the CDR3. CDR1 is DFQATT, CDR2 SNEGSKA, per germline (reference sequence). The CDR3: CSARWTGITNGYTF. The CDR3 DNA is TGCAGTGCTAGATGGACAGGGATTACGAATGGCTACACCTTC.

Notes on this clonotype: One end of the junction is discordant with germline, which a read error may explain. This rearrangement joins TRBV6-2 or TRBV6-3 to TRBJ2-3; D is uncertain. This CDR3 has 17 residues. From germline, CDR1 is MNHEY and CDR2 SVGEGT. CDR3 nucleotides: TGTGCCAGTAGTTACCCGATGATAGTAGGCCACCAGGATACTCAGTATTTT. Protein: CASSYPMIVGHQDTQYF.

On this clonotype itself: One end of the junction fails to match germline, which may point to a read error. This sequence joins TRBV11-2 and TRBJ1-6; D uncertain. The CDR3 runs 15 residues. Germline CDR1 SGHAT, CDR2 FQNNGV. The CDR3 DNA is TGTGCCAGCAGCTTATTGTCCAGAGCAGATTCATCCCTCCACTTT. This translates into CASSLLSRADSSLHF.